Each of the 30 T cell receptor beta chains below was sequenced from the same sample in a study of stem cell transplantation in POMP-related autoinflammatory disease. The method was immunoSEQ multiplex PCR; TCRdb's version includes in-frame clones alone and lacks a portion of them. The table includes 25,000 to 30,000 clones, 80% to 85% detected once. This sample comprised CD4+ T cells from PBMCs, obtained before stem cell transplantation. All receptors derive from a human donor with POMP-related autoinflammation and immune dysregulation (PRAID).

CDR3 bases: TGTGCCAGCAGAAGAGCGGGAGGGCCGGGTGAGCAGTACTTC. This codes for CASRRAGGPGEQYF. The chain employs TRBV27 and TRBJ2-7, with 10 bases fitting TRBD2. This CDR3 comprises 14 residues. Trimming at V came to 6 bases and at J to 7 bases, leaving 9 bases not matched to a gene. From germline, CDR1 is MNHEY and CDR2 SMNVEV (reference sequence).

In its sample, this clone was seen a few times. An end of the junction differs from the germline gene, which may be a read error. The rearrangement links TRBV7-7 to TRBJ2-7; the D is unclear. The CDR3 extends over 13 amino acids. Germline V CDR1 and CDR2: SSHAT, FNYEAQ (reference sequence). The CDR3 DNA is TGTGCTAGCAGCTTGTCCGGGTCGGGCGAGCAGTACTTC. Its protein product is CASSLSGSGEQYF. Full variable domain (remainder filled in from reference TRBV7-7 and TRBJ2-7): GAGVSQSPRYKVTKRGQDVTLRCDPISSHATLYWYQQALGQGPEFLTYFNYEAQPDKSGLPSDRFSAERPEGSISTLTIQRTEQRDSAMYRCASSLSGSGEQYFGPGTRLTVT.

The CDR3 reads CSVGQSTNQPQHF. CDR3 sequence (DNA): TGCAGCGTTGGACAGTCCACCAATCAGCCCCAGCATTTT. V gene TRBV29-1 combines with J gene TRBJ1-5, with a possible D match to TRBD1 (5 bases). CDR3 length equals 13 residues. CDR1 and CDR2 from the germline V gene are SQVTM and ANQGSEA. The ends were cut back, 4 bases at V and 3 bases at J, with 10 bases in the middle.

V and J are TRBV27 and TRBJ2-7, with 8 bases fitting TRBD1. CDR1 MNHEY and CDR2 SMNVEV come from the germline V gene (reference sequence). The CDR3 is made up of 16 amino acids. V gave up 6 bases and J gave up 0 bases; unmatched junction bases: 10. This CDR3 reads CASSQGARLSSYEQYF. DNA for the CDR3: TGTGCCAGCAGCCAGGGGGCAAGGCTGAGCTCCTACGAGCAGTACTTC.

The chain links TRBV30 to TRBJ2-2; D remains ambiguous. Trimming removed 3 bases from V and 6 bases from J, with 5 bases in between. This CDR3 is built from 11 residues. The germline gives CDR1 GTSNPN, CDR2 SVGIG (reference sequence). CDR3: CAWRGSGELFF. The CDR3 DNA follows: TGTGCCTGGAGGGGGTCCGGGGAGCTGTTTTTT.

The rearrangement links TRBV18 to TRBJ2-5, with D unresolved. With 3 bases removed from V and 2 bases from J, the gap between germline ends came to 13 bases. This CDR3 spans 15 amino acids. Per the germline V gene, CDR1 is KGHSH and CDR2 is LQKENI. This chain's CDR3 is CASSPGLSAQETQYF. The CDR3 DNA is TGTGCCAGCTCACCGGGTTTGTCCGCGCAAGAGACCCAGTACTTC. Together with reference TRBV18 and TRBJ2-5, the CDR3 gives the full variable domain: NAGVMQNPRHLVRRRGQEARLRCSPMKGHSHVYWYRQLPEEGLKFMVYLQKENIIDESGMPKERFSAEFPKEGPSILRIQQVVRGDSAAYFCASSPGLSAQETQYFGPGTRLLVL.

The CDR3 sequence: CASSLTGGAYNSPLHF. The CDR3 nucleotides read TGTGCCAGCAGTTTGACAGGGGGCGCCTATAATTCACCCCTCCACTTT. The chain joins TRBV7-9 to TRBJ1-6; 10 positions agree with TRBD1. V shed 6 bases and J 2 bases; nucleotides not matched to a gene: 4. Germline assignment: CDR1 SEHNR and CDR2 FQNEAQ (reference sequence). This CDR3 is 16 amino acids long.

V is TRBV7-6 and J is TRBJ1-4, with a weak D call TRBD1 (5 bases). The CDR3 extends over 16 amino acids. V was clipped by 5 bases and J by 5 bases, with 18 bases between them. Germline V CDR1 and CDR2: SGHVS, FNYEAQ. The CDR3 DNA reads as TGTGCCAGCAGCACATTGAGGGGAAGGGGAAATGAAAAACTGTTTTTT. It is translated as CASSTLRGRGNEKLFF. Based on the CDR3 plus reference TRBV7-6 and TRBJ1-4, the full variable domain is GAGVSQSPRYKVTKRGQDVALRCDPISGHVSLYWYRQALGQGPEFLTYFNYEAQQDKSGLPNDRFSAERPEGSISTLTIQRTEQRDSAMYRCASSTLRGRGNEKLFFGSGTQLSVL.

The CDR3 DNA reads as TGTGCCAGCAGTTCACCAGGGCCCTGGCATGAAAAACTGTTTTTT. This encodes CASSSPGPWHEKLFF. This chain joins TRBV28 and TRBJ1-4, with a weak D call TRBD1 (5 bases). Looked up from germline, CDR1 is MDHEN and CDR2 is SYDVKM. The germline V and J ends were trimmed by 4 bases and 6 bases, with 15 bases remaining between them. This CDR3 spans 15 amino acids.

The DNA for the CDR3 is TGTGCCAGCAGCTTCCAGGGACAGGGAGCCGGGGAGCTGTTTTTT. Translating gives CASSFQGQGAGELFF. The V call is TRBV7-8, the J call TRBJ2-2; 9 nucleotides match TRBD1. Looked up from germline, CDR1 is SGHVS and CDR2 is FQNEAQ. The V and J ends lost 3 bases and 6 bases, in that order; junction bases with no gene match: 5. This CDR3 is built from 15 residues.

The rearrangement links TRBV29-1 to TRBJ2-2; 9 nucleotides match TRBD2. Germline assignment: CDR1 SQVTM and CDR2 ANQGSEA. With V trimmed by 6 bases and J by 2 bases, 10 bases remained unmatched. This CDR3 is built from 16 residues. CDR3: CSVVNLAGLNTGELFF. Written as DNA, the CDR3 is TGCAGCGTAGTGAACCTAGCGGGATTAAACACCGGGGAGCTGTTTTTT.

This chain joins TRBV18 and TRBJ2-7; 9 bases fit TRBD2. Per the germline V gene, CDR1 is KGHSH and CDR2 is LQKENI. The CDR3 runs 14 residues. Trimming took 4 bases from V and 3 from J; bases not matched to a gene: 4. CDR3 residues: CASSRLAEDYEQYF. CDR3 sequence (DNA): TGTGCCAGCTCACGACTAGCGGAGGACTACGAGCAGTACTTC. Supplemented by reference TRBV18 and TRBJ2-7, the full variable domain reads NAGVMQNPRHLVRRRGQEARLRCSPMKGHSHVYWYRQLPEEGLKFMVYLQKENIIDESGMPKERFSAEFPKEGPSILRIQQVVRGDSAAYFCASSRLAEDYEQYFGPGTRLTVT.

The chain employs TRBV18 and TRBJ2-3; D gene ambiguous. The germline gives CDR1 KGHSH, CDR2 LQKENI. The V gene lost 0 bases and the J gene lost 6 bases, with 10 bases spanning the gap. This CDR3 has 14 residues. The CDR3 DNA sequence: TGTGCCAGCTCACCACCGCTCACTTCCGATACGCAGTATTTT. Translated: CASSPPLTSDTQYF.

The chain joins TRBV25-1 to TRBJ1-4, with D possibly being TRBD1 (5 bases). Trimming cost V 4 bases and J 1 base, with 13 bases left between them. This CDR3 is built from 16 residues. Germline CDR1 and CDR2: MGHDK and SYGVNS. The chain's CDR3 is CASSANIGVTNEKLFF. CDR3 nucleotide sequence: TGTGCCAGCAGTGCAAACATAGGGGTAACTAATGAAAAACTGTTTTTT.

In DNA, the CDR3 is TGCGCCAGCAGCCGCGGACTAGCGCCGAATGAGCAGTTCTTC. Translation: CASSRGLAPNEQFF. The chain has TRBV5-1 and TRBJ2-1; TRBD2 matches 9 bases. V gave up 4 bases and J gave up 7 bases; unmatched junction bases: 6. This CDR3 spans 14 amino acids. The germline gives CDR1 SGHRS, CDR2 YFSETQ.

V gene TRBV7-8 combines with J gene TRBJ1-1, with 12 bases lining up with TRBD1. Germline loops: CDR1 SGHVS, CDR2 FQNEAQ. This CDR3 contains 15 residues. J lost 7 bases, V lost 5 bases, and 8 bases had no gene match. The DNA for the CDR3 is TGTGCCAGCAGCAAGGGGACAGGGGGCCTCAGTGAAGCTTTCTTT. Translating it yields CASSKGTGGLSEAFF.

The rearrangement links TRBV5-1 to TRBJ2-5; 10 positions match TRBD1. This CDR3 has 16 residues. J lost 1 base, V lost 4 bases, and 7 bases had no gene match. Germline V gene data show CDR1 as SGHRS and CDR2 as YFSETQ. The CDR3 loop is CASSVDRGHPQETQYF. DNA of the CDR3: TGCGCCAGCAGCGTCGACAGGGGGCACCCCCAAGAGACCCAGTACTTC. Combining the CDR3 with reference TRBV5-1 and TRBJ2-5 gives the whole variable domain KAGVTQTPRYLIKTRGQQVTLSCSPISGHRSVSWYQQTPGQGLQFLFEYFSETQRNKGNFPGRFSGRQFSNSRSEMNVSTLELGDSALYLCASSVDRGHPQETQYFGPGTRLLVL.

The chain joins TRBV7-3 to TRBJ2-5; possibly TRBD1 for D (6 bases). CDR3 length equals 13 residues. V was pared by 6 bases and J by 4 bases, with 12 bases between. Germline values: CDR1 SGHTA, CDR2 FQGTGA. CDR3 protein: CASSSTGRETQYF. The CDR3 region has the DNA TGTGCCAGCAGTAGTACAGGGAGAGAGACCCAGTACTTC.

CDR3 in amino acids: CASSEGKGANYGYTF. CDR3 in DNA: TGTGCCAGCAGTGAAGGGAAGGGTGCTAACTATGGCTACACCTTC. The V call is TRBV6-1, the J call TRBJ1-2; the D is unclear. The CDR3 is 15 residues long. V was clipped by 1 base and J by 0 bases, with 9 bases between them. Germline V gene data show CDR1 as MNHNS and CDR2 as SASEGT.

Remarks on this clone: A read error may produce the germline difference seen at one junction end. The genes are TRBV7-7 and TRBJ2-5; no clear D gene. The CDR3 is 13 residues long. Looked up from germline, CDR1 is SSHAT and CDR2 is FNYEAQ (reference sequence). The CDR3 region is CASSSGSAETQYF. CDR3 bases: TGTGCTAGCAGCTCCGGGTCCGCAGAGACCCAGTACTTC.

The V gene is TRBV5-1, the J gene TRBJ2-3; tentatively, D is TRBD2 (6 bases). There are 15 residues in the CDR3. Trimming left V 0 bases short and J 5 bases short, with 13 bases between. CDR1 is SGHRS and CDR2 is YFSETQ in the germline V gene. The CDR3 is CASSLVAGSGDTQYF. The CDR3 DNA sequence: TGCGCCAGCAGCTTGGTCGCCGGGAGTGGAGATACGCAGTATTTT.

This chain uses TRBV27 with TRBJ1-5; 8 bases align to TRBD1. Germline V gene lookup returns CDR1 MNHEY and CDR2 SMNVEV (reference sequence). J was trimmed by 7 bases and V by 0 bases; bases with no gene match: 11. This CDR3 is 17 amino acids long. The CDR3 nucleotides are TGTGCCAGCAGTTTATCCCGGGCGACAGGGGCGGAACAGCCCCAGCATTTT. Protein: CASSLSRATGAEQPQHF.

The rearrangement uses TRBV6-5 and TRBJ2-2; possible D gene TRBD1, 5 bases. Trimming took 10 bases from V and 6 from J, leaving 6 bases between them. The CDR3 extends over 10 amino acids. The germline gives CDR1 MNHEY, CDR2 SVGAGI. CDR3 sequence: CATRAGELFF. Written as DNA, the CDR3 is TGTGCCACCAGGGCCGGGGAGCTGTTTTTT.

The gene calls are TRBV6-5 and TRBJ1-3; D uncertain. CDR1 is MNHEY and CDR2 is SVGAGI in the germline V gene. V dropped 5 bases and J dropped 1 base, with 12 bases sitting between them. This CDR3 is 15 amino acids long. The CDR3 DNA follows: TGTGCCAGCAGTCCGGCTGGGGAATCTGGAAACACCATATATTTT. Translating it yields CASSPAGESGNTIYF.

This chain links TRBV5-1 with TRBJ1-4; no clear D gene. Germline CDR1 SGHRS, CDR2 YFSETQ. The CDR3 is 14 residues long. V was trimmed by 1 base and J by 7 bases, leaving 11 bases between them. CDR3 region: CASSLRANPEKLFF. The DNA for the CDR3 is TGCGCCAGCAGCTTGAGGGCGAACCCTGAAAAACTGTTTTTT.

The chain is built from TRBV6-5 and TRBJ2-7; weak D call: TRBD1 (7 bases). The germline V gene has CDR1 MNHEY and CDR2 SVGAGI. V lost 7 bases and J 2 bases, leaving 18 bases between the germline ends. This CDR3 has 15 amino acids. CDR3 bases: TGTGCCAGCAAGCCCGACAGGGAGGCCACCTACGAGCAGTACTTC. Amino acids: CASKPDREATYEQYF.

The chain uses TRBV2 and TRBJ1-1, with 9 bases identical to TRBD1. The germline V gene encodes CDR1 SNHLY and CDR2 FYNNEI. The V gene end was trimmed by 6 bases and the J gene end by 4 bases; junction bases not matched to a gene: 3. The CDR3 runs 13 residues. The DNA of the CDR3 is TGTGCCAGCAGGGGACAGGGAGGCACTGAAGCTTTCTTT. It is translated as CASRGQGGTEAFF.

The chain couples TRBV10-3 to TRBJ2-3; 9 positions agree with TRBD2. From germline, CDR1 is ENHRY and CDR2 SYGVKD. The V segment lost 4 bases and the J segment 4 bases; nucleotides outside the gene matches: 9. The CDR3 runs 16 residues. The CDR3 is CAISAFSGRGADTQYF. CDR3 bases: TGTGCCATCAGTGCTTTTAGCGGGAGAGGAGCAGATACGCAGTATTTT.

For the CDR3, the DNA is TGTGCCAGTCAGGGGGACGAGCAGTACTTC. This translates into CASQGDEQYF. The J gene is TRBJ2-7, the V gene TRBV19; 7 bases line up with TRBD1. The V segment lost 8 bases and the J segment 5 bases; nucleotides outside the gene matches: 0. Germline CDR1 LNHDA, CDR2 SQIVND (reference sequence). The length of the CDR3 is 10 residues.

This chain uses TRBV5-6 with TRBJ2-3, with D perhaps given as TRBD1 or TRBD2 (5 bases each). There are 15 residues in the CDR3. Trimming removed 2 bases at V and 2 bases at J, with 12 bases between. Germline V gene sequence: CDR1 SGHDT, CDR2 YYEEEE. The CDR3 nucleotides are TGTGCCAGCAGCTTTGTTCGGGACCCCACAGATACGCAGTATTTT. Amino acid sequence: CASSFVRDPTDTQYF.